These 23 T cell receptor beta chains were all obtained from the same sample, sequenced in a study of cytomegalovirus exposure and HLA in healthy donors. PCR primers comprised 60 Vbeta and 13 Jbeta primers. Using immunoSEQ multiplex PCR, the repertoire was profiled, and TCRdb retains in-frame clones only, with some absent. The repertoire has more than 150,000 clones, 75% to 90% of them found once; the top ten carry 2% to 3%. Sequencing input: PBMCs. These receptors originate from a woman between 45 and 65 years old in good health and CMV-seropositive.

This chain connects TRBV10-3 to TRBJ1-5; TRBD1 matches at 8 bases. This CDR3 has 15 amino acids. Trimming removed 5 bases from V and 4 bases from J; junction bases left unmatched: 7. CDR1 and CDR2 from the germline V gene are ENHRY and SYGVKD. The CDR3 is CAISRSGTGNQPQHF. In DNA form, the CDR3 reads TGTGCCATCAGTCGTTCCGGGACAGGTAATCAGCCCCAGCATTTT.

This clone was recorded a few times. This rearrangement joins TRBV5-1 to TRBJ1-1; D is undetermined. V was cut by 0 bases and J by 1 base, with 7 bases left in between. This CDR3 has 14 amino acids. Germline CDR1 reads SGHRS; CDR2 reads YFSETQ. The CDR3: CASSLDGKNTEAFF. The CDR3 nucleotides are TGCGCCAGCAGCTTGGACGGGAAGAACACTGAAGCTTTCTTT.

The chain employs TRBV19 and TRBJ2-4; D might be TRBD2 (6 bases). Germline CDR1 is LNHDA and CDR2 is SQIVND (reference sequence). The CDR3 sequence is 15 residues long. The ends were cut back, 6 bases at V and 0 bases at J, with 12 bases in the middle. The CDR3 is CASRGVAEAKNIQYF. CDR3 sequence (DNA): TGTGCCAGTAGGGGGGTAGCGGAAGCCAAAAACATTCAGTACTTC. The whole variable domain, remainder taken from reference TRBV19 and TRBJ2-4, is DGGITQSPKYLFRKEGQNVTLSCEQNLNHDAMYWYRQDPGQGLRLIYYSQIVNDFQKGDIAEGYSVSREKKESFPLTVTSAQKNPTAFYLCASRGVAEAKNIQYFGAGTRLSVL.

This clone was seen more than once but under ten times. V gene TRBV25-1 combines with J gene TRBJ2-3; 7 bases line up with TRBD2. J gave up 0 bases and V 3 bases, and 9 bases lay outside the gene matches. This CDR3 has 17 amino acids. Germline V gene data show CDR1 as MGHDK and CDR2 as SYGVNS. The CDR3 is CASSDGGGSRSTDTQYF. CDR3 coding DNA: TGTGCCAGCAGTGATGGCGGGGGATCTCGAAGCACAGATACGCAGTATTTT. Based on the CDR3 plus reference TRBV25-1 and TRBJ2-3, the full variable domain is EADIYQTPRYLVIGTGKKITLECSQTMGHDKMYWYQQDPGMELHLIHYSYGVNSTEKGDLSSESTVSRIRTEHFPLTLESARPSHTSQYLCASSDGGGSRSTDTQYFGPGTRLTVL.

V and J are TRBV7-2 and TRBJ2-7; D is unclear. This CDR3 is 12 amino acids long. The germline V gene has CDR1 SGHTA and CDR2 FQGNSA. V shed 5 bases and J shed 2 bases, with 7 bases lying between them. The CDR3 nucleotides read TGTGCCAGCAGCCGTGTAGCCTACGAGCAGTACTTC. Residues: CASSRVAYEQYF.

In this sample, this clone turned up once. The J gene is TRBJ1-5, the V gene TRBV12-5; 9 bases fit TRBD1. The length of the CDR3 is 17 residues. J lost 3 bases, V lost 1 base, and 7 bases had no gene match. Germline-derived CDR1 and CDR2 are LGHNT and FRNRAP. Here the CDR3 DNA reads TGTGCTAGTGGTTTGGCTTACAGGGGGCAGGTCAATCAGCCCCAGCATTTT. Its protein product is CASGLAYRGQVNQPQHF.

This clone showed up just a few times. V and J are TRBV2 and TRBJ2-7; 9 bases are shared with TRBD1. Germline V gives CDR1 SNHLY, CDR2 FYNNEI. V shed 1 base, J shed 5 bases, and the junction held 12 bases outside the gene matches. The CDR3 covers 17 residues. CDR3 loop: CASSEVLEDRGFNEQYF. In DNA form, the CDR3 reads TGTGCCAGCAGTGAAGTATTAGAGGACAGGGGCTTCAACGAGCAGTACTTC.

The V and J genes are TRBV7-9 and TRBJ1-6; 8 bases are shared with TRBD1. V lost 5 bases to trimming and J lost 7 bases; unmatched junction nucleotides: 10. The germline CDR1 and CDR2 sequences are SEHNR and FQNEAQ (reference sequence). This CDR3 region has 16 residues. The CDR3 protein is CASSPQRQGTNSPLHF. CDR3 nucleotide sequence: TGTGCCAGCAGCCCACAAAGACAGGGGACGAATTCACCCCTCCACTTT.

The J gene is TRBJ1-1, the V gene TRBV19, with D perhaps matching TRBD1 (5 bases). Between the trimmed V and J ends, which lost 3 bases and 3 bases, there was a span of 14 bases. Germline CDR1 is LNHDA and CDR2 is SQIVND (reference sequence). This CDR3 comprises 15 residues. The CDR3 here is CASSIILRGDTEAFF. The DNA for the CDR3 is TGTGCCAGTAGTATCATTCTCCGGGGGGACACTGAAGCTTTCTTT.

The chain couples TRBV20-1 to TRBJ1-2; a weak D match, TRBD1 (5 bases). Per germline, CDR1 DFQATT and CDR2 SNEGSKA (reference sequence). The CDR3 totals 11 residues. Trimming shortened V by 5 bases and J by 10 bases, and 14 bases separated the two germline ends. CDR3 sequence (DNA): TGCAGTGCTCCCGGCGGGGGATTCTACACCTTC. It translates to CSAPGGGFYTF.

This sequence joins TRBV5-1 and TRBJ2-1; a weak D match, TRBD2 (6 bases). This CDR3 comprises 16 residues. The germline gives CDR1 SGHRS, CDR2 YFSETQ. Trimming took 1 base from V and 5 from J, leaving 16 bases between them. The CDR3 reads CASSLHPGTSNNEQFF. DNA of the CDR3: TGCGCCAGCAGCTTGCATCCCGGGACTTCAAACAATGAGCAGTTCTTC.

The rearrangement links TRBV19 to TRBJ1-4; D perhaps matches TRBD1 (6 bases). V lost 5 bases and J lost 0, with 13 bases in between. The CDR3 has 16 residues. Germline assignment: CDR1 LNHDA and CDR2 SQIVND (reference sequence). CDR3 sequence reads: CASSERDIATNEKLFF. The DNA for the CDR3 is TGTGCCAGTAGTGAACGGGACATTGCAACTAATGAAAAACTGTTTTTT.

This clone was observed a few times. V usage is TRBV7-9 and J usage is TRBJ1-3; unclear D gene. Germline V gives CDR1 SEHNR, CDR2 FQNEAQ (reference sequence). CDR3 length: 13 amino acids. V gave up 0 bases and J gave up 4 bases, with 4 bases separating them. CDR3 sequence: CASSLALGNTIYF. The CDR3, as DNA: TGTGCCAGCAGCTTAGCGCTAGGAAACACCATATATTTT.

Here the CDR3 DNA reads TGCGCCAGCAGCTTGGGACTAGCGGGGACCTACGAGCAGTACTTC. Encoded protein: CASSLGLAGTYEQYF. The genes are TRBV5-1 and TRBJ2-7; TRBD2 matches 11 bases. Per the germline V gene, CDR1 is SGHRS and CDR2 is YFSETQ. The CDR3 sequence is 15 residues long. V shed 0 bases, J shed 2 bases, and the junction held 1 base outside the gene matches.

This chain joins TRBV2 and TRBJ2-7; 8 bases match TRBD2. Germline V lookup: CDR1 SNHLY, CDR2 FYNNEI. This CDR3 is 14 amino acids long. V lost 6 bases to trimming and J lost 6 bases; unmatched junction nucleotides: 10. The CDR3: CASSGGGWTLEQYF. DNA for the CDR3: TGTGCCAGCAGCGGGGGGGGGTGGACCCTCGAGCAGTACTTC.

The CDR3 sequence is CASSLRIRRATTDEQYF. The CDR3 coding sequence is TGTGCCAGCAGCCTTAGGATCAGGAGGGCGACTACGGACGAGCAGTACTTC. The V and J genes are TRBV5-6 and TRBJ2-7, with D possibly matching TRBD2 (6 bases). The germline V gene encodes CDR1 SGHDT and CDR2 YYEEEE. This CDR3 is built from 17 residues. Trimming took off 4 bases at V and 5 bases at J, with 25 bases between the two ends.

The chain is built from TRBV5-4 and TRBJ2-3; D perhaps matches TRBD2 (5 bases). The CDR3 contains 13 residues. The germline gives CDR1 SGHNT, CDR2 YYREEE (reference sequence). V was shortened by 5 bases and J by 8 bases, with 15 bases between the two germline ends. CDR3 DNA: TGTGCCAGCAGGGACTGGGGTAAAACTACGCAGTATTTT. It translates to CASRDWGKTTQYF. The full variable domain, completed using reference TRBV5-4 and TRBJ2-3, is ETGVTQSPTHLIKTRGQQVTLRCSSQSGHNTVSWYQQALGQGPQFIFQYYREEENGRGNFPPRFSGLQFPNYSSELNVNALELDDSALYLCASRDWGKTTQYFGPGTRLTVL.

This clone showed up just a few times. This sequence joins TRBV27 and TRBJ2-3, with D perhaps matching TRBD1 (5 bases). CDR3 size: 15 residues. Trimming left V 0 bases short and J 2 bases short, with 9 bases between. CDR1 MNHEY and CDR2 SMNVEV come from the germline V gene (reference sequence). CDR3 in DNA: TGTGCCAGCAGTTTATCGACCGGACACACAGATACGCAGTATTTT. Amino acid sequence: CASSLSTGHTDTQYF.

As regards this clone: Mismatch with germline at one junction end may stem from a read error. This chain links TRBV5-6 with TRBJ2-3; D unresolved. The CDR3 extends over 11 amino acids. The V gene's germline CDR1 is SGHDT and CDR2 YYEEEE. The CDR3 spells CASSLADQRHF. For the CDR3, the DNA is TGTGCCAGCAGCTTAGCTGATCAGAGGCATTTT. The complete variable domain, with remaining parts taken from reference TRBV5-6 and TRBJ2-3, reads DAGVTQSPTHLIKTRGQQVTLRCSPKSGHDTVSWYQQALGQGPQFIFQYYEEEERQRGNFPDRFSGHQFPNYSSELNVNALLLGDSALYLCASSLADQRHFGPGTRLTVL.

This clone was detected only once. CDR3 nucleotides: TGCGCCAGCAGCCAAGGGGCAGGGGATCATGAGCAGTTCTTC. Protein sequence: CASSQGAGDHEQFF. The gene calls are TRBV4-3 and TRBJ2-1; weak D call: TRBD1 (6 bases). Germline V CDR1 and CDR2: LGHNA, YSLEER. This CDR3 has 14 amino acids. The V gene lost 1 base and the J gene lost 8 bases, with 12 bases spanning the gap.

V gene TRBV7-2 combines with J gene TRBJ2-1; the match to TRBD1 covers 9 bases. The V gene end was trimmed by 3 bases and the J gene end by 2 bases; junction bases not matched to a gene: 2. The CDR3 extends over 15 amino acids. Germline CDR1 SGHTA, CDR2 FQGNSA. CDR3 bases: TGTGCCAGCAGCTTGGACAGGGGAGCCTACAATGAGCAGTTCTTC. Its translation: CASSLDRGAYNEQFF. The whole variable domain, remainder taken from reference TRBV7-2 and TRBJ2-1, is GAGVSQSPSNKVTEKGKDVELRCDPISGHTALYWYRQSLGQGLEFLIYFQGNSAPDKSGLPSDRFSAERTGGSVSTLTIQRTQQEDSAVYLCASSLDRGAYNEQFFGPGTRLTVL.

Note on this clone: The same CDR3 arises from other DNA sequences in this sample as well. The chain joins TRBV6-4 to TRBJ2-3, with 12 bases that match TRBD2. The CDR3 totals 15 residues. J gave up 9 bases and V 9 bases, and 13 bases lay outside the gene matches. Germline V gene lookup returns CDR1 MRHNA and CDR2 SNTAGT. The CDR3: CASSLTSGGGGTQYF. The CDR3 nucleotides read TGTGCCAGTTCCTTGACTAGCGGGGGAGGAGGAACGCAGTATTTT.

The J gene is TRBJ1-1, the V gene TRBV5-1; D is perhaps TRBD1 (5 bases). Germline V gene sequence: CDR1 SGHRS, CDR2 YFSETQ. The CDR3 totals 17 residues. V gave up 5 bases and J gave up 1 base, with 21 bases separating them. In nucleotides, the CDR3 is TGCGCCAGCAGGCGTAATACGAACAGGCAGGGGAACACTGAAGCTTTCTTT. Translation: CASRRNTNRQGNTEAFF. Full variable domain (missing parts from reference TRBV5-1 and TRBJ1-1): KAGVTQTPRYLIKTRGQQVTLSCSPISGHRSVSWYQQTPGQGLQFLFEYFSETQRNKGNFPGRFSGRQFSNSRSEMNVSTLELGDSALYLCASRRNTNRQGNTEAFFGQGTRLTVV.